What follows are 2 T cell receptor beta chains derived from one specimen sequenced in a study of regulatory T cells in long-lasting Graves disease. Arm-PCR of CDR3 regions and iRepertoire HTBI primers were used to build TCR beta libraries. Each CDR3 protein gets one entry after TCRdb re-called the multiplex PCR reads with MiXCR. Of 600,000 to 850,000 distinct CDR3 sequences in the sample, around 30% were seen once. Time point: persistent/refractory GD, antithyroid drugs over 5 years with positive TRAb. PBMC RNA was the source of the TCR library. The sequences come from peripheral blood mononuclear cells (PBMCs), collected when the disease was refractory, from a patient treated with antithyroid drugs. The receptors stem from a female donor with Graves disease.

The J gene is TRBJ2-5, the V gene TRBV30; D uncertain. The V end was cut by 5 bases, the J end by 5 bases, with 9 bases between. The CDR3 consists of 11 residues. Germline V gene sequence: CDR1 GTSNPN, CDR2 SVGIG (reference sequence). Here the CDR3 reads CAWQLGETQYF. The CDR3 nucleotides are TGTGCCTGGCAACTGGGGGAGACCCAGTACTTC.

This chain connects TRBV19 to TRBJ1-3, with D hard to call. This CDR3 is 17 amino acids long. Per germline, CDR1 LNHDA and CDR2 SQIVND (reference sequence). The ends were cut back, 0 bases at V and 0 bases at J, with 12 bases in the middle. The chain's CDR3 is CASSIDGSASSGNTIYF. CDR3 DNA sequence: TGTGCCAGTAGTATAGATGGCAGCGCGAGCTCTGGAAACACCATATATTTT.